This T cell receptor beta chain appears in the sequencing data of a study of PD-1 blockade in classical Hodgkin lymphoma. All trial patients relapsed after autologous stem cell transplantation. Study outcomes and limitations: Complete responders had baseline diversity similar to newly diagnosed patients.

Trimming pared 5 bases from V and 2 bases from J, leaving 13 bases between. CDR1 is SGHVS and CDR2 is FQNEAQ in the germline V gene. CDR3 length equals 14 residues. Concerning this clone: Antigen: not known.

Clones were read by immunoSEQ multiplex PCR, and TCRdb kept only the in-frame ones, dropping some. The sample has roughly 15,000 clones; roughly 60% are singletons. Sequenced here: peripheral blood mononuclear cells (PBMCs), sampled before the second cycle of nivolumab. The V and J genes are TRBV7-8 and TRBJ2-7; D uncertain. This TCR was sampled from a human donor with classical Hodgkin lymphoma. CDR3 loop: CASSPMDPAYEQYF. CDR3 sequence (DNA): TGTGCCAGCAGCCCGATGGACCCAGCCTACGAGCAGTACTTC.